One sample yielded the 3 T cell receptor beta chains listed below, sequenced in a study of T cell responses to AZD1222 COVID-19 vaccine. Repertoires were generated with immunoSEQ multiplex PCR, while TCRdb's copy carries only in-frame clones and drops some. This sample has fewer than 150,000 clones, with about nine tenths found just once. This sample comprised peripheral blood, obtained on day 0 of AZD1222 vaccination. These receptors were collected from an adult in good health.

This chain links TRBV7-6 with TRBJ2-1, with D possibly being TRBD1 or TRBD2 (5 bases each). Germline V lookup: CDR1 SGHVS, CDR2 FNYEAQ. CDR3 length: 17 residues. Trimming left V 5 bases short and J 0 bases short, with 17 bases between. This CDR3 reads CASSRAGTQSSYNEQFF. The CDR3 coding sequence is TGTGCCAGCAGCAGAGCCGGGACGCAGAGCTCCTACAATGAGCAGTTCTTC.

The rearrangement uses TRBV4-2 and TRBJ1-3, with D tentatively TRBD1 (5 bases). The CDR3 covers 16 residues. V dropped 0 bases and J dropped 3 bases, with 12 bases sitting between them. Germline assignment: CDR1 LGHNA and CDR2 YNFKEQ. As DNA, the CDR3 is TGTGCCAGCAGCCAAGATTTGGGGGGTGGTGGAAACACCATATATTTT. Translation gives CASSQDLGGGGNTIYF.

The chain uses TRBV6-1 and TRBJ1-1; tentatively, D is TRBD1 (6 bases). Germline CDR1 is MNHNS and CDR2 is SASEGT. The V and J ends lost 4 bases and 1 base respectively, with 25 bases between them. This CDR3 region has 19 residues. This chain's CDR3 is CASSGDMWWDFTANTEAFF. CDR3 bases: TGTGCCAGCAGTGGGGACATGTGGTGGGACTTCACGGCGAACACTGAAGCTTTCTTT.